This T cell receptor (beta chain) was captured by sequencing in a study of regulatory T cells in long-lasting Graves disease. Study-wide points: Persistent disease showed a preference for TRBV28, TRBJ1-2 and TRBJ2-5.

This clonotype has a count of ten or more. Its antigen is not known. The CDR3 totals 16 residues. Per germline, CDR1 SNHLY and CDR2 FYNNEI. The V end lost 6 bases, the J end lost 1 base, and 16 bases lay between the germline ends. Relying on iRepertoire HTBI primers and Arm-PCR of CDR3 regions, the team built TCR beta libraries. From the multiplex PCR reads, TCRdb called clonotypes with MiXCR, one entry per CDR3 protein. The sample includes 550,000 to 700,000 distinct CDR3 sequences, more than 15% of them seen just once. Time point indicated: newly diagnosed GD, antithyroid drugs for less than 3 months. The TCR library was prepared using RNA isolated from PBMCs. This same sample was also taken into another study, of T cells in Graves' hyperthyroidism and ophthalmopathy. From that paper: Model-based prediction identified ophthalmopathy a median around 6.5 months prior to its onset.

The TCR comes from a man aged 18 to 29 with Graves disease. The genes are TRBV2 and TRBJ2-1; tentative D call: TRBD2 (7 bases). Sequenced material: peripheral blood mononuclear cells (PBMCs), taken at new diagnosis, from a patient treated with antithyroid drugs. This chain's CDR3 is CASSPEGGVSYNEQFF. The CDR3 DNA sequence: TGTGCCAGCAGCCCCGAGGGGGGGGTATCCTACAATGAGCAGTTCTTC.